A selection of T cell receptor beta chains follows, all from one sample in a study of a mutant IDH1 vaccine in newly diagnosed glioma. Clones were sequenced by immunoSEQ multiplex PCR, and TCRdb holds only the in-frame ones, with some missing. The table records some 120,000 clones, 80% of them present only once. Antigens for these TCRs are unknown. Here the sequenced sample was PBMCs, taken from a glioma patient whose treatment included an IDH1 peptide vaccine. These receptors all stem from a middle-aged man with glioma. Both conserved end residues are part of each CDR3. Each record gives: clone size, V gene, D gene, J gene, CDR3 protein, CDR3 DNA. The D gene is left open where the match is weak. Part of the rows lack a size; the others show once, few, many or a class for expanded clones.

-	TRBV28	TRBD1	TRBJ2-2	CASSPRTGGSSAGELFF	TGTGCCAGCAGTCCAAGGACAGGGGGTTCTAGTGCCGGGGAGCTGTTTTTT
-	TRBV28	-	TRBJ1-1	CASAGGAMNTEAFF	TGTGCCAGTGCTGGAGGGGCTATGAACACTGAAGCTTTCTTT
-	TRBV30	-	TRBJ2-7	CAWSVDHHPYEQYF	TGTGCCTGGAGTGTGGACCATCATCCTTACGAGCAGTACTTC
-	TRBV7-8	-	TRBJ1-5	CASSLVVTLKGNQPQHF	TGTGCCAGCAGCTTAGTGGTAACGTTAAAGGGCAATCAGCCCCAGCATTTT
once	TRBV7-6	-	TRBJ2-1	CASSNPKKGSPSGEQFF	TGTGCCAGCAGTAACCCTAAGAAAGGGAGTCCGTCTGGGGAGCAGTTCTTC
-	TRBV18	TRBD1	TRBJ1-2	CASSPGTDYGYTF	TGTGCCAGCTCACCAGGGACAGACTATGGCTACACCTTC
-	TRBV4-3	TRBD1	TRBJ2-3	CASSHELTRDRLDTQYF	TGCGCCAGCAGCCACGAATTGACCCGGGACAGGTTAGATACGCAGTATTTT
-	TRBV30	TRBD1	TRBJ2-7	CAWLWGRGKNEQYF	TGTGCCTGGCTCTGGGGCAGGGGGAAGAACGAGCAGTACTTC
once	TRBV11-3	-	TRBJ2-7	CASSLGGPYEQYF	TGTGCCAGCAGCCTCGGCGGACCTTACGAGCAGTACTTC
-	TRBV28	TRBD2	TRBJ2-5	CASSQRLAGGETQYF	TGTGCCAGCAGCCAAAGACTAGCGGGAGGGGAGACCCAGTACTTC
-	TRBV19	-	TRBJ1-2	CASSTSAGVGYGYTF	TGTGCCAGTAGTACTTCGGCAGGGGTGGGCTATGGCTACACCTTC
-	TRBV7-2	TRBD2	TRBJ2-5	CASSLWSSGRGETQYF	TGTGCCAGCAGCTTATGGTCTAGCGGGAGGGGAGAGACCCAGTACTTC
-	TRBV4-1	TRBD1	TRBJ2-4	CASSKGETGSVSNIQYF	TGCGCCAGCAGCAAGGGCGAGACAGGGTCGGTGTCAAACATTCAGTACTTC
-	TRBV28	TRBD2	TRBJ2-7	CASTLSGRFYEQYF	TGTGCCAGCACCCTGAGCGGGAGATTTTACGAGCAGTACTTC
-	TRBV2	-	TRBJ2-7	CASSEPLVAWYEQYF	TGTGCCAGCAGCGAGCCCTTGGTGGCGTGGTACGAGCAGTACTTC
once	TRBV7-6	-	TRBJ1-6	CASSQDGFSYNSPLHF	TGTGCCAGCAGCCAGGACGGCTTCTCCTATAATTCACCCCTCCACTTT
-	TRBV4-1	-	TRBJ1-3	CASSQGGRFGNTIYF	TGCGCCAGCAGCCAAGGAGGGAGATTCGGGAACACCATATATTTT
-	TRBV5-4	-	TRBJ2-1	CASSLMGDNEQFF	TGTGCCAGCAGCTTGATGGGTGACAATGAGCAGTTCTTC
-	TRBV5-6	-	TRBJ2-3	CASSWSTDTQYF	TGTGCCAGCAGCTGGTCCACAGATACGCAGTATTTT
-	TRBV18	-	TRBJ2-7	CASSEGLYEQYF	TGTGCCAGCTCAGAAGGGTTATACGAGCAGTACTTC
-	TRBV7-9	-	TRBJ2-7	CASSLLAGSEQYF	TGTGCCAGCAGCTTACTCGCAGGGAGCGAGCAGTACTTC
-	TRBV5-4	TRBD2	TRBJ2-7	CASSLAGSVAGEQYF	TGTGCCAGCAGCTTAGCGGGGTCTGTGGCCGGGGAGCAGTACTTC
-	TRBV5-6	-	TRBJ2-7	CASSRGLIYEQYF	TGTGCCAGCAGCCGGGGACTTATCTACGAGCAGTACTTC
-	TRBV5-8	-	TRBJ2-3	CASSSVPRGTDTQYF	TGTGCCAGCAGCTCAGTTCCCCGGGGGACAGATACGCAGTATTTT
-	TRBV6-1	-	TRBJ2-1	CASSERQYNEQFF	TGTGCCAGCAGTGAAAGACAGTACAATGAGCAGTTCTTC
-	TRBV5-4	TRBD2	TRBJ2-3	CASSGQTSGRADTQYF	TGTGCCAGCAGCGGCCAGACTAGCGGGAGGGCAGATACGCAGTATTTT